This entry lists 17 T cell receptor beta chains sequenced from one sample in a study of T-cell memory formation after mild COVID-19. One entry per CDR3 protein results from TCRdb running MiXCR on the 5' RACE reads. This sample has about 560,000 distinct CDR3 sequences, with 15% to 20% found just once. Sample: PBMCs or a T cell subset sorted from them (not recorded which). The receptors come from an adult woman who had mild COVID-19 (a few samples of this study predate the infection). Cell type and time point are not known.

This chain uses TRBV11-2 with TRBJ2-1, with 8 positions matching TRBD1. V was clipped by 5 bases and J by 3 bases; unmatched bases: 9. Germline V CDR1 and CDR2: SGHAT, FQNNGV. This CDR3 is 16 amino acids long. CDR3 sequence: CASSADRDRNYNEQFF. CDR3 nucleotide sequence: TGTGCCAGCAGCGCCGACCGGGACAGGAACTACAATGAGCAGTTCTTC.

This clonotype was picked up a small number of times. The chain employs TRBV3-1 and TRBJ2-7, with 10 bases fitting TRBD1. J was trimmed by 0 bases and V by 2 bases; bases with no gene match: 4. This CDR3 contains 16 residues. Looked up from germline, CDR1 is LGHDT and CDR2 is YNNKEL (reference sequence). The CDR3 is CASSQLRDRGSYEQYF. Written as DNA, the CDR3 is TGTGCCAGCAGCCAATTACGGGACAGGGGCTCCTACGAGCAGTACTTC.

The chain recombines TRBV7-6 with TRBJ2-5; D gene ambiguous. This CDR3 comprises 18 residues. Trimming took 5 bases from V and 2 from J, leaving 24 bases between them. Germline CDR1 and CDR2: SGHVS and FNYEAQ. The CDR3 nucleotides read TGTGCCAGCAGCCCCCTAACTCGCCCCGCAGGAGAGCAAGAGACCCAGTACTTC. Its protein product is CASSPLTRPAGEQETQYF. Complete variable domain (other parts from reference TRBV7-6 and TRBJ2-5): GAGVSQSPRYKVTKRGQDVALRCDPISGHVSLYWYRQALGQGPEFLTYFNYEAQQDKSGLPNDRFSAERPEGSISTLTIQRTEQRDSAMYRCASSPLTRPAGEQETQYFGPGTRLLVL.

The table lists this clonotype with many counts. This chain uses TRBV12-3 or TRBV12-4 with TRBJ2-7, with a tentative D call TRBD2 (7 bases). Trimming stripped 6 bases from V and 0 bases from J, with 15 bases between. The CDR3 totals 15 residues. The CDR3 spells CASRRGRQVSYEQYF. In DNA form, the CDR3 reads TGTGCCAGCAGGCGGGGGAGACAGGTCTCCTACGAGCAGTACTTC.

This clonotype was seen a few times. V usage is TRBV7-9 and J usage is TRBJ2-5; 7 nucleotides align to TRBD1. J gave up 7 bases and V 5 bases, and 7 bases lay outside the gene matches. The CDR3 totals 13 residues. Per germline, CDR1 SEHNR and CDR2 FQNEAQ (reference sequence). As DNA, the CDR3 is TGTGCCAGCAGCCCACAGGGGATGGGGACCCAGTACTTC. This codes for CASSPQGMGTQYF.

The chain carries TRBV14 and TRBJ2-7; possible D gene TRBD2, 5 bases. V gave up 0 bases and J gave up 6 bases, with 15 bases separating them. The CDR3 runs to 15 residues. Germline V gives CDR1 SGHDN, CDR2 FVKESK. The CDR3 is CASSQDIYAAGEQYF. CDR3 nucleotide sequence: TGTGCCAGCAGCCAAGATATCTACGCGGCGGGCGAGCAGTACTTC.

This clonotype was observed at least ten times. The chain has TRBV25-1 and TRBJ2-7; unclear D gene. Germline V gene lookup returns CDR1 MGHDK and CDR2 SYGVNS. Trimming removed 7 bases at V and 1 base at J, with 14 bases between. CDR3 length: 14 amino acids. The CDR3 is CASTLGKGSYEQYF. CDR3 bases: TGTGCCAGCACCCTAGGGAAGGGTTCCTACGAGCAGTACTTC.

This clonotype was seen only a few times. V usage is TRBV5-1 and J usage is TRBJ1-1; 9 bases fit TRBD1. Germline values: CDR1 SGHRS, CDR2 YFSETQ. CDR3 length equals 15 residues. The V gene end was trimmed by 0 bases and the J gene end by 4 bases; junction bases not matched to a gene: 4. CDR3 nucleotides: TGCGCCAGCAGCTTGGGGGGACAGGGCCCCACTGAAGCTTTCTTT. Its protein product is CASSLGGQGPTEAFF.

The table lists this clonotype with a few counts. V and J are TRBV11-2 and TRBJ1-2, with no clear D. The CDR3 consists of 13 residues. The germline V gene encodes CDR1 SGHAT and CDR2 FQNNGV. V lost 7 bases to trimming and J lost 4 bases, with 13 bases between them. This chain's CDR3 is CASTPAPAYGYTF. CDR3 nucleotide sequence: TGTGCCAGCACCCCGGCTCCCGCCTATGGCTACACCTTC.

In its sample, this clonotype was seen a few times. This sequence joins TRBV7-2 and TRBJ2-3; TRBD1 or TRBD2 may be the D gene (6 bases each). The length of the CDR3 is 14 residues. Germline V lookup: CDR1 SGHTA, CDR2 FQGNSA. V was trimmed by 7 bases and J by 0 bases, leaving 11 bases between them. The CDR3 DNA follows: TGTGCCAGCACCCTCGGGGGCAGCACAGATACGCAGTATTTT. It yields the protein CASTLGGSTDTQYF.

The rearrangement joins TRBV3-1 to TRBJ1-4; no clear D gene. Trimming shortened V by 1 base and J by 5 bases, and 2 bases separated the two germline ends. CDR1 LGHDT and CDR2 YNNKEL come from the germline V gene (reference sequence). This CDR3 comprises 12 residues. The CDR3 DNA reads TGTGCCAGCAGCCAAGCAAATGAAAAACTGTTTTTT. Residues: CASSQANEKLFF.

This sequence joins TRBV6-6 and TRBJ2-7, with D perhaps matching TRBD1 or TRBD2 (5 bases each). CDR3 length: 15 amino acids. Germline values: CDR1 MNHNY, CDR2 SVGAGI (reference sequence). Trimming pared 4 bases from V and 3 bases from J, leaving 16 bases between. The CDR3: CASSFYRGELYEQYF. Written as DNA, the CDR3 is TGTGCCAGCAGTTTCTATAGAGGGGAACTCTACGAGCAGTACTTC.

The chain uses TRBV29-1 and TRBJ2-2; possible D gene TRBD1, 6 bases. There are 15 residues in the CDR3. Germline CDR1 reads SQVTM; CDR2 reads ANQGSEA. The germline V and J ends were trimmed by 5 bases and 4 bases, with 17 bases remaining between them. The CDR3 region is CSVTTGTTGTGELFF. The CDR3 region has the DNA TGCAGCGTTACAACCGGGACAACGGGCACCGGGGAGCTGTTTTTT.

This clonotype has more than one count but fewer than ten. This chain uses TRBV3-1 with TRBJ1-1; TRBD1 might be the D (6 bases). The germline V gene has CDR1 LGHDT and CDR2 YNNKEL (reference sequence). V was pared by 0 bases and J by 9 bases, with 11 bases between. The length of the CDR3 is 13 residues. This chain's CDR3 is CASSQEWDTQAFF. The CDR3 DNA reads TGTGCCAGCAGCCAAGAATGGGACACCCAAGCTTTCTTT.

The J gene is TRBJ1-1, the V gene TRBV7-9; perhaps TRBD1 as D (6 bases). From germline, CDR1 is SEHNR and CDR2 FQNEAQ (reference sequence). V lost 1 base, J lost 0 bases, and 9 bases lay in between. This CDR3 has 15 amino acids. The CDR3 loop reads CASSLDRVLNTEAFF. In nucleotides, the CDR3 is TGTGCCAGCAGCTTAGACAGGGTGTTGAACACTGAAGCTTTCTTT.

The table lists this clonotype with a few counts. V gene TRBV7-6 combines with J gene TRBJ2-1; D is unclear. The germline V gene encodes CDR1 SGHVS and CDR2 FNYEAQ. The length of the CDR3 is 15 residues. Trimming took off 0 bases at V and 5 bases at J, with 11 bases between the two ends. CDR3 DNA sequence: TGTGCCAGCAGCTTAGCGTTCAGGACCGACAATGAGCAGTTCTTC. Translating gives CASSLAFRTDNEQFF.

The chain combines TRBV2 with TRBJ1-2; TRBD1 agrees at 7 bases. Germline-derived CDR1 and CDR2 are SNHLY and FYNNEI. The CDR3 runs to 15 residues. Trimming removed 6 bases from V and 4 bases from J; junction bases left unmatched: 11. The CDR3 DNA is TGTGCCAGCAGAGACAGGGCAGGGGGTGTCTATGGCTACACCTTC. This sequence encodes CASRDRAGGVYGYTF.